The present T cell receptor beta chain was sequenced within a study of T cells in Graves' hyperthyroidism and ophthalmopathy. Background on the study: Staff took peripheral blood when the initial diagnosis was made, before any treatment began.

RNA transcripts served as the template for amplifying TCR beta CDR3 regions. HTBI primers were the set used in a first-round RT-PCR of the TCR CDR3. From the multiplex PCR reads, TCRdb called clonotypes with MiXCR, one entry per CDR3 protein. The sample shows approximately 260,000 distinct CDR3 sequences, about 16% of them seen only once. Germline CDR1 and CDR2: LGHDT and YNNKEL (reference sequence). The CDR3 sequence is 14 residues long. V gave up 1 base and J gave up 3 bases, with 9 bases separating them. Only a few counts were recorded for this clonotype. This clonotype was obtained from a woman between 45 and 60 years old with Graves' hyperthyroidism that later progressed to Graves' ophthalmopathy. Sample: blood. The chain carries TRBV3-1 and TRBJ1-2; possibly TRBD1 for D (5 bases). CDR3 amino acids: CASSQGRDDYGYTF. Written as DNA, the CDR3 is TGTGCCAGCAGCCAAGGTAGGGACGACTATGGCTACACCTTC.